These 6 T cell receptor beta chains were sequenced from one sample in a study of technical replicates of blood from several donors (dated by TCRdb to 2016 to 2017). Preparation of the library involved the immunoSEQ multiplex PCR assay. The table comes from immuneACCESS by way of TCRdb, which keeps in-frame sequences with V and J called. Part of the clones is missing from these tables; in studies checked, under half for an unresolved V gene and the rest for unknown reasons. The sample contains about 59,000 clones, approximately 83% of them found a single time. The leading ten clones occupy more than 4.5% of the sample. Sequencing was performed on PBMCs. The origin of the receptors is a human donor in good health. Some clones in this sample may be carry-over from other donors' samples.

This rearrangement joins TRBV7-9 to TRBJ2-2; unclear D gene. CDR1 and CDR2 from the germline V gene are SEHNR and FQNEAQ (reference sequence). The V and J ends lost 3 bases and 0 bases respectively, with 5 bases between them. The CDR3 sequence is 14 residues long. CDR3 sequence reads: CASSFLTNTGELFF. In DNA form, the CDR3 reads TGTGCCAGCAGCTTTTTAACGAACACCGGGGAGCTGTTTTTT.

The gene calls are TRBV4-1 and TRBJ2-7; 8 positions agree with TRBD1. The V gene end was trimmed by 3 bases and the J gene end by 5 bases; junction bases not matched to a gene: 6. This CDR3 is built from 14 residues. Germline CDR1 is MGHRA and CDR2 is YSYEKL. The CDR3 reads CASSHGQGWDEQYF. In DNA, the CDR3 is TGCGCCAGCAGCCACGGACAGGGATGGGACGAGCAGTACTTC.

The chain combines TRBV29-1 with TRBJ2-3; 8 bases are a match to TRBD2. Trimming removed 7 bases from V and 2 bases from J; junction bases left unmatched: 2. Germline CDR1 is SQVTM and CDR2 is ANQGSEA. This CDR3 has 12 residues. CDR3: CSASGLTDTQYF. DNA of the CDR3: TGCAGCGCTAGCGGGCTCACAGATACGCAGTATTTT.

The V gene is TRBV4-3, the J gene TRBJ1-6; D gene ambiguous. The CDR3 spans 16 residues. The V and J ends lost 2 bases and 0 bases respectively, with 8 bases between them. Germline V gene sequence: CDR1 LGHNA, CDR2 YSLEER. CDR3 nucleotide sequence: TGCGCCAGCAGCCAATCGCTGAGCTCCTATAATTCACCCCTCCACTTT. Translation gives CASSQSLSSYNSPLHF.

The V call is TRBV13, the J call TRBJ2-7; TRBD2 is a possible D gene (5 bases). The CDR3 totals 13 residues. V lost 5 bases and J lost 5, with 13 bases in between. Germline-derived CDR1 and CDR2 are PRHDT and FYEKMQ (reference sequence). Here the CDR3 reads CASSPVGVHEQYF. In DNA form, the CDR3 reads TGTGCCAGCAGCCCCGTCGGGGTCCACGAGCAGTACTTC.

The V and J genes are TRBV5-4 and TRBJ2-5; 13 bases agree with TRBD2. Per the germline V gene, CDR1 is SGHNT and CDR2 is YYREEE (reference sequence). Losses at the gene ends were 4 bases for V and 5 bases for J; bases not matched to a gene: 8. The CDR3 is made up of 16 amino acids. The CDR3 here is CASSKTSGGASETQYF. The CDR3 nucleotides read TGTGCCAGCAGCAAAACTAGCGGGGGGGCCTCGGAGACCCAGTACTTC.